What follows describes a single T cell receptor beta chain. Its antigen remains unknown. This CDR3 contains 14 residues. From germline, CDR1 is SGHRS and CDR2 YFSETQ. The V gene lost 2 bases and the J gene lost 1 base, with 9 bases spanning the gap. This specimen comes from a study of T cell responses to AZD1222 COVID-19 vaccine. Here immunoSEQ multiplex PCR was the method, and the copy in TCRdb shows in-frame clones only, minus some. The sample lists some 130,000 clones, roughly 90% occurring once. Regarding the study as a whole: Close to half of spike-specific TCRs reportedly recognize unmutated variant regions. Females outnumbered males among donors, who were mostly white British; clonal diversity was possibly underestimated. Along spike, vaccine-associated CD4 TCRs were found throughout, with dominance at 160-218 and 743-854. No day 14 peak samples; only post-peak repertoires were characterized.

This chain joins TRBV5-1 and TRBJ2-5; D is uncertain. The sample in question was peripheral blood, obtained on day 0 of AZD1222 vaccination. This clonotype was obtained from an adult in good health. The CDR3 DNA is TGCGCCAGCAGCTTTACCAGCAGCCAAGAGACCCAGTACTTC. Protein product: CASSFTSSQETQYF.